The sample holds a few counts of the clone carrying this T cell receptor beta chain. Its cognate antigen is unknown. The germline V and J ends were trimmed by 3 bases and 5 bases, with 20 bases remaining between them. The CDR3 is 16 residues long. The germline gives CDR1 SEHNR, CDR2 FQNEAQ (reference sequence). TCR beta CDR3 regions were amplified from RNA. TCR CDR3 underwent first-round RT-PCR with the HTBI primer set. One entry per CDR3 protein results from TCRdb running MiXCR on the multiplex PCR reads. Among about 660,000 distinct CDR3 sequences listed, 40% to 55% were seen once. This entry comes from a study of T cells in Graves' hyperthyroidism and ophthalmopathy. Study-level results: Onset of ophthalmopathy came a median roughly 6.5 months after the model predicted it.

This TCR was recovered from an adult man with Graves' disease, either hyperthyroidism or ophthalmopathy (not recorded which). J is TRBJ2-7 and V is TRBV7-9; possibly TRBD1 for D (7 bases). Sequenced material: peripheral blood or thyroid tissue (not recorded which). The CDR3, as DNA: TGTGCCAGCAGCTTCCTAGGGGACAGCGGGTCCCACGAGCAGTACTTC. It is translated as CASSFLGDSGSHEQYF.